This is a list of T cell receptor beta chains from one sample in a study of shared clonotypes between healthy human individuals. TCRdb keeps only in-frame clones here, not all; method: immunoSEQ multiplex PCR. In the table there are over a million clones, approximately 80% of which are singletons. The sequenced material came from memory CD4+ T cells from PBMCs. The receptors stem from a man between 18 and 29 years old in good health. Some clones in this sample may be carry-over from other donors' samples. The CDR3 runs from the conserved cysteine through the conserved F or W. Fields, in order: V gene, J gene, CDR3 protein.

v_call: TRBV2
j_call: .
cdr3_aa: CATNDVFSYEQYF

v_call: TRBV11-2
j_call: TRBJ2-1
cdr3_aa: CASSVGLLNEQFF

v_call: TRBV7-2
j_call: TRBJ1-4
cdr3_aa: CASSGGGGLEKLFF

v_call: TRBV19
j_call: TRBJ2-2
cdr3_aa: CASSIRFGELFF

v_call: TRBV10-3
j_call: TRBJ1-2
cdr3_aa: CAISDPQTDARTF

v_call: TRBV7-8
j_call: TRBJ1-1
cdr3_aa: CASSLVQAGGTEAFF

v_call: TRBV7-9
j_call: TRBJ1-3
cdr3_aa: CASSTTGPGNTIYF

v_call: TRBV5-6
j_call: TRBJ2-7
cdr3_aa: CASSPKLAGVGEQYF

v_call: TRBV11-2
j_call: TRBJ2-5
cdr3_aa: CASRGGFGETQYF

v_call: TRBV28
j_call: TRBJ2-2
cdr3_aa: CVKIRHKRTGGLAGYTGELFF

v_call: TRBV11-2
j_call: TRBJ1-1
cdr3_aa: CASSLFGRGLDTEAFF

v_call: TRBV28
j_call: TRBJ2-1
cdr3_aa: CASSPPGLAGGNEQFF

v_call: TRBV19
j_call: TRBJ1-2
cdr3_aa: CASSRGQGNYGYTF

v_call: TRBV6-5
j_call: TRBJ2-3
cdr3_aa: CASSPFANTDTQYF

v_call: TRBV2
j_call: TRBJ2-1
cdr3_aa: CASSEGELEYNEQFF

v_call: TRBV28
j_call: TRBJ1-2
cdr3_aa: CASSLRRYGYTF

v_call: TRBV15
j_call: TRBJ2-5
cdr3_aa: CATTIRGPMETQYF

v_call: TRBV18
j_call: TRBJ2-2
cdr3_aa: CASSPGLAGYTGELFF

v_call: TRBV28
j_call: TRBJ2-1
cdr3_aa: CASTLGGDPYNEQFF

v_call: TRBV29-1
j_call: TRBJ1-4
cdr3_aa: CSVEDWAGSEKLFF

v_call: TRBV5-4
j_call: TRBJ2-5
cdr3_aa: CASSSPGGARETQYF

v_call: TRBV5-1
j_call: TRBJ2-3
cdr3_aa: CASSAGTSGRAAWADTQYF

v_call: TRBV7-7
j_call: TRBJ2-3
cdr3_aa: CASSQGGDTDTQYF

v_call: TRBV28
j_call: TRBJ2-7
cdr3_aa: CASSLARERYF

v_call: TRBV5-3
j_call: TRBJ2-5
cdr3_aa: CASSYLGTQYF

v_call: TRBV30
j_call: TRBJ1-6
cdr3_aa: CAWNSQGNNSPLHF

v_call: TRBV4-1
j_call: TRBJ2-3
cdr3_aa: CASTKISSGHLGDTQYF

v_call: TRBV2
j_call: TRBJ2-3
cdr3_aa: CASKRMGRADTQYF

v_call: TRBV5-1
j_call: TRBJ2-6
cdr3_aa: CASSLVAGEIGYSGANVLTF

v_call: TRBV5-1
j_call: TRBJ2-1
cdr3_aa: CASSGGQTYNEQFF

v_call: TRBV5-1
j_call: TRBJ1-2
cdr3_aa: CASSFAGTGDDGYTF

v_call: TRBV7-9
j_call: TRBJ2-1
cdr3_aa: CASRKREVGNEQFF

v_call: TRBV11-2
j_call: TRBJ1-5
cdr3_aa: CASSLDLAQPQHF

v_call: TRBV28
j_call: TRBJ1-2
cdr3_aa: CASSFPSTNYGYTF

v_call: TRBV6-5
j_call: TRBJ2-1
cdr3_aa: CASRRGLVGEQFF

v_call: TRBV2
j_call: TRBJ2-5
cdr3_aa: CASSEDRQIQETQYF

v_call: TRBV7-3
j_call: TRBJ2-2
cdr3_aa: CASSSQQGTGELFF

v_call: TRBV6-5
j_call: TRBJ1-2
cdr3_aa: CASRGSGTYGYTF

v_call: TRBV6-7
j_call: TRBJ1-4
cdr3_aa: CASSPGQGGPPTTNEKLFF

v_call: TRBV4-1
j_call: TRBJ1-4
cdr3_aa: CASSQVGMGTENEKLFF

v_call: TRBV7-2
j_call: TRBJ2-3
cdr3_aa: CASSPSKGTFTDTQYF

v_call: TRBV2
j_call: TRBJ2-7
cdr3_aa: CASRGLAGGFEQYF

v_call: TRBV2
j_call: TRBJ2-2
cdr3_aa: CASRGNRGQSGELFF

v_call: TRBV7-9
j_call: TRBJ2-2
cdr3_aa: CASSPRRTSGTAGELFF

v_call: TRBV5-6
j_call: .
cdr3_aa: CASSSLYEQYF

v_call: TRBV28
j_call: TRBJ1-1
cdr3_aa: CASSTSWTGGQNTEAFF

v_call: TRBV5-1
j_call: TRBJ2-7
cdr3_aa: CASSPRTSGSGYEQYF

v_call: TRBV7-8
j_call: TRBJ1-2
cdr3_aa: CASSLVGEWSGYTF

v_call: TRBV19
j_call: TRBJ1-5
cdr3_aa: CASSIESRGGQPQHF

v_call: TRBV7-8
j_call: TRBJ1-1
cdr3_aa: CASSLRPNTEAFF